These 24 T cell receptor beta chains were all obtained from the same sample, sequenced in a study of blood T cell repertoires in COVID-19 (dated by TCRdb to between 2020 and 2021). The method behind the library was the immunoSEQ multiplex PCR assay. TCRdb holds this immuneACCESS table with in-frame rearrangements only. Some clones are missing; in checked studies, unresolved V genes explain under half, and the rest has no known cause. In this sample the table shows around 300,000 clones, 85% to 90% of which occur a single time. The ten largest make up around 4% of the sample. Sequencing input: peripheral blood. All receptors come from a woman between 50 and 59 years old with active or convalescent COVID-19.

CDR3 loop: CASSLGWTGGNTIYF. CDR3 coding DNA: TGTGCCAGCAGCTTAGGGTGGACAGGGGGAAACACCATATATTTT. The chain links TRBV7-2 to TRBJ1-3; 8 bases match TRBD1. The germline CDR1 and CDR2 sequences are SGHTA and FQGNSA. This CDR3 region has 15 residues. With V trimmed by 1 base and J by 4 bases, 3 bases remained unmatched.

V usage is TRBV2 and J usage is TRBJ2-2; TRBD2 aligns across 14 bases. The CDR3 has 15 amino acids. With V trimmed by 6 bases and J by 7 bases, 4 bases remained unmatched. Germline CDR1 is SNHLY and CDR2 is FYNNEI. CDR3 sequence (DNA): TGTGCCAGCAGGGGACTAGCGGGGGCCTACGGGGAGCTGTTTTTT. It specifies CASRGLAGAYGELFF.

This clone was observed a single time. The chain combines TRBV4-1 with TRBJ2-3; no clear D. Germline CDR1 MGHRA, CDR2 YSYEKL. The CDR3 consists of 16 residues. V was cut by 0 bases and J by 0 bases, with 10 bases left in between. The CDR3 spells CASSQEGATSTDTQYF. DNA for the CDR3: TGCGCCAGCAGCCAAGAAGGAGCTACTAGCACAGATACGCAGTATTTT.

The rearrangement joins TRBV10-3 to TRBJ1-2, with 7 bases fitting TRBD1. Germline trimming cut 5 bases from V and 5 bases from J; bases unmatched to any gene: 14. The length of the CDR3 is 16 residues. In germline, CDR1 is ENHRY, CDR2 SYGVKD. The CDR3 spells CAISFLPDRADYGYTF. DNA for the CDR3: TGTGCCATCAGTTTCCTGCCCGACAGGGCGGATTATGGCTACACCTTC.

The rearrangement joins TRBV18 to TRBJ1-1; no reliable D call. The length of the CDR3 is 13 residues. V was shortened by 3 bases and J by 3 bases, with 8 bases between the two germline ends. Germline V CDR1 and CDR2: KGHSH, LQKENI. In DNA form, the CDR3 reads TGTGCCAGCTCACCGGTACAGTACACTGAAGCTTTCTTT. Residues: CASSPVQYTEAFF. Using reference TRBV18 and TRBJ1-1 for the parts outside the CDR3, the full variable domain is NAGVMQNPRHLVRRRGQEARLRCSPMKGHSHVYWYRQLPEEGLKFMVYLQKENIIDESGMPKERFSAEFPKEGPSILRIQQVVRGDSAAYFCASSPVQYTEAFFGQGTRLTVV.

This chain links TRBV6-5 with TRBJ2-7; D perhaps matches TRBD1 (7 bases). The germline V gene encodes CDR1 MNHEY and CDR2 SVGAGI. This CDR3 is built from 16 residues. Trimming pared 3 bases from V and 2 bases from J, leaving 17 bases between. The CDR3 is CASSYGQGEVTYEQYF. The CDR3 coding sequence is TGTGCCAGCAGTTATGGGCAGGGGGAGGTCACCTACGAGCAGTACTTC.

This chain uses TRBV6-1 with TRBJ1-1; D unresolved. CDR3 length: 17 amino acids. V was pared by 3 bases and J by 3 bases, with 20 bases between. Germline V gives CDR1 MNHNS, CDR2 SASEGT. The CDR3 DNA is TGTGCCAGCAGTGAGGCCGGGGTCAGCTTTATGTACACTGAAGCTTTCTTT. It codes for CASSEAGVSFMYTEAFF.

The chain uses TRBV27 and TRBJ2-6, with D perhaps TRBD2 (5 bases). From germline, CDR1 is MNHEY and CDR2 SMNVEV (reference sequence). The CDR3 sequence is 16 residues long. Between the trimmed V and J ends, which lost 7 bases and 0 bases, there was a span of 13 bases. CDR3 protein: CASNRRLYSGANVLTF. The CDR3 DNA reads as TGTGCCAGCAACCGGAGGCTCTACTCTGGGGCCAACGTCCTGACTTTC.

The rearrangement links TRBV28 to TRBJ2-5; possible D gene TRBD1, 5 bases. In germline, CDR1 is MDHEN, CDR2 SYDVKM. The CDR3 is 18 residues long. Trimming took 3 bases from V and 2 from J, leaving 22 bases between them. In nucleotides, the CDR3 is TGTGCCAGCAGTTTTTTCCCACCCCGTAGACAGCCTCAAGAGACCCAGTACTTC. Translated, it gives CASSFFPPRRQPQETQYF.

This rearrangement joins TRBV7-8 to TRBJ1-4, with 7 bases fitting TRBD1. Germline V gene lookup returns CDR1 SGHVS and CDR2 FQNEAQ. The length of the CDR3 is 18 residues. The trim removed 5 bases at V and 0 bases at J, leaving 12 bases unmatched. CDR3 bases: TGTGCCAGCAGCATCTTACAGGGGTGGGGGGCAACTAATGAAAAACTGTTTTTT. This encodes CASSILQGWGATNEKLFF.

The chain employs TRBV30 and TRBJ1-2, with 8 bases fitting TRBD1. Losses at the gene ends were 4 bases for V and 0 bases for J; bases not matched to a gene: 7. The CDR3 has 15 amino acids. The V gene's germline CDR1 is GTSNPN and CDR2 SVGIG (reference sequence). The CDR3 region is CAWTLGQGANYGYTF. In nucleotides, the CDR3 is TGTGCCTGGACCCTCGGACAGGGAGCTAACTATGGCTACACCTTC.

The chain joins TRBV30 to TRBJ2-7; D possibly corresponds to TRBD2 (6 bases). Germline values: CDR1 GTSNPN, CDR2 SVGIG (reference sequence). The CDR3 has 13 residues. Trimming left V 3 bases short and J 0 bases short, with 9 bases between. DNA of the CDR3: TGTGCCTGGAGGGGGGGTGGCTCCTACGAGCAGTACTTC. It encodes CAWRGGGSYEQYF.

The V and J genes are TRBV10-3 and TRBJ2-3; 9 bases map to TRBD1. The length of the CDR3 is 16 residues. Unmatched junction bases numbered 15, after V lost 4 bases and J lost 10 bases. Germline-derived CDR1 and CDR2 are ENHRY and SYGVKD. The CDR3 coding sequence is TGTGCCATCAGTGTTCCGGACAGGGGTGAGGGGTACGCGCAGTATTTT. Translating it yields CAISVPDRGEGYAQYF.

V gene TRBV30 combines with J gene TRBJ1-1; TRBD1 is a possible D gene (5 bases). The CDR3 is 13 amino acids. Trimming shortened V by 6 bases and J by 1 base, and 12 bases separated the two germline ends. Germline V gives CDR1 GTSNPN, CDR2 SVGIG (reference sequence). In DNA, the CDR3 is TGTGCCTGTGCACAGGCCAGGAACACTGAAGCTTTCTTT. Translating gives CACAQARNTEAFF.

The chain links TRBV7-9 to TRBJ2-3; a weak D match, TRBD2 (5 bases). Trimming pared 5 bases from V and 4 bases from J, leaving 28 bases between. The CDR3 is 19 residues long. Germline CDR1 is SEHNR and CDR2 is FQNEAQ (reference sequence). The CDR3 is CASSRNLVAGTNAPDTQYF. The CDR3 DNA is TGTGCCAGCAGCCGGAATTTGGTGGCGGGCACTAACGCCCCAGATACGCAGTATTTT.

The CDR3, as DNA: TGTGCCAGCTCATCAATACAGGGTTCCGAGCAGTACTTC. Encoded protein: CASSSIQGSEQYF. The rearrangement joins TRBV18 to TRBJ2-7; weak D call: TRBD1 (6 bases). The CDR3 contains 13 residues. Germline lookup yields CDR1 KGHSH and CDR2 LQKENI. Trimming left V 5 bases short and J 6 bases short, with 14 bases between.

V usage is TRBV5-1 and J usage is TRBJ2-1; TRBD2 is a possible D gene (7 bases). V was shortened by 6 bases and J by 3 bases, with 16 bases between the two germline ends. CDR1 and CDR2 from the germline V gene are SGHRS and YFSETQ. The CDR3 contains 15 residues. Here the CDR3 DNA reads TGCGCCAGCACCGAACGCGGGGGCAGCTACAATGAGCAGTTCTTC. It encodes CASTERGGSYNEQFF. Looking up the rest from reference TRBV5-1 and TRBJ2-1 gives the full variable domain: KAGVTQTPRYLIKTRGQQVTLSCSPISGHRSVSWYQQTPGQGLQFLFEYFSETQRNKGNFPGRFSGRQFSNSRSEMNVSTLELGDSALYLCASTERGGSYNEQFFGPGTRLTVL.

The V and J genes are TRBV6-5 and TRBJ1-5; no definite D call. With 2 bases removed from V and 2 bases from J, the gap between germline ends came to 10 bases. The CDR3 totals 15 residues. Germline values: CDR1 MNHEY, CDR2 SVGAGI. The CDR3 nucleotides are TGTGCCAGCAGTTACACGGGGTCGGGCAATCAGCCCCAGCATTTT. The encoded protein is CASSYTGSGNQPQHF.

This chain connects TRBV5-1 to TRBJ1-6; 7 bases align to TRBD1. Germline lookup yields CDR1 SGHRS and CDR2 YFSETQ. The CDR3 totals 14 residues. V shed 2 bases and J 9 bases; nucleotides not matched to a gene: 5. CDR3 nucleotides: TGCGCCAGCAGCTTAGGACAGGTGTTTTCACCCCTCCACTTT. Amino acid sequence: CASSLGQVFSPLHF.

This chain joins TRBV18 and TRBJ1-2; D is unclear. The V gene's germline CDR1 is KGHSH and CDR2 LQKENI. Trimming stripped 5 bases from V and 2 bases from J, with 15 bases between. CDR3 size: 15 residues. The chain's CDR3 is CASSDLGVTNYGYTF. CDR3 bases: TGTGCCAGCTCAGACCTCGGGGTGACGAACTATGGCTACACCTTC.

The rearrangement uses TRBV2 and TRBJ2-7; 7 bases align to TRBD2. Germline V lookup: CDR1 SNHLY, CDR2 FYNNEI. The CDR3 spans 13 residues. V lost 9 bases and J lost 2; bases outside the gene matches: 7. This CDR3 reads CASFGGLTYEQYF. The CDR3 DNA follows: TGTGCCAGTTTCGGGGGGTTAACCTACGAGCAGTACTTC.

This clone was recorded only once. This rearrangement joins TRBV9 to TRBJ1-2; D not certain. The V gene lost 0 bases and the J gene lost 3 bases, with 15 bases spanning the gap. CDR1 is SGDLS and CDR2 is YYNGEE in the germline V gene. CDR3 length equals 16 residues. CDR3 residues: CASSVALEEGDYGYTF. CDR3 nucleotide sequence: TGTGCCAGCAGCGTAGCCCTAGAGGAGGGTGACTATGGCTACACCTTC.

This chain links TRBV28 with TRBJ1-1; unclear D gene. Germline values: CDR1 MDHEN, CDR2 SYDVKM. The CDR3 contains 10 residues. V was pared by 8 bases and J by 1 base, with 2 bases between. The CDR3 sequence is CASQNTEAFF. The DNA of the CDR3 is TGTGCCAGCCAGAACACTGAAGCTTTCTTT.

The chain links TRBV4-1 to TRBJ1-5, with D possibly TRBD1 on 6 matching bases. V was trimmed by 0 bases and J by 1 base, leaving 19 bases between them. This CDR3 spans 19 amino acids. Germline V gene data show CDR1 as MGHRA and CDR2 as YSYEKL. CDR3 bases: TGCGCCAGCAGCCAAGAAGACAGGAGTATACTTTTGAGCAATCAGCCCCAGCATTTT. Its translation is CASSQEDRSILLSNQPQHF.